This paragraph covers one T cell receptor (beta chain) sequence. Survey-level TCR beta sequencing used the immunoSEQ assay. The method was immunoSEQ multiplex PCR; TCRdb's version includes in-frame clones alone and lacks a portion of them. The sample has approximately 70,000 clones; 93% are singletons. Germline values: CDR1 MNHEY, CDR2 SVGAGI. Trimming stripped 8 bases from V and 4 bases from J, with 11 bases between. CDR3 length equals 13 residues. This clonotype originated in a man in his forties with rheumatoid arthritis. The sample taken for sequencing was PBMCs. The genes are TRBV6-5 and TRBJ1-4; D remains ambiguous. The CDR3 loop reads CASETPVNEKLFF. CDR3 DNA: TGTGCCAGCGAAACTCCCGTTAATGAAAAACTGTTTTTT.